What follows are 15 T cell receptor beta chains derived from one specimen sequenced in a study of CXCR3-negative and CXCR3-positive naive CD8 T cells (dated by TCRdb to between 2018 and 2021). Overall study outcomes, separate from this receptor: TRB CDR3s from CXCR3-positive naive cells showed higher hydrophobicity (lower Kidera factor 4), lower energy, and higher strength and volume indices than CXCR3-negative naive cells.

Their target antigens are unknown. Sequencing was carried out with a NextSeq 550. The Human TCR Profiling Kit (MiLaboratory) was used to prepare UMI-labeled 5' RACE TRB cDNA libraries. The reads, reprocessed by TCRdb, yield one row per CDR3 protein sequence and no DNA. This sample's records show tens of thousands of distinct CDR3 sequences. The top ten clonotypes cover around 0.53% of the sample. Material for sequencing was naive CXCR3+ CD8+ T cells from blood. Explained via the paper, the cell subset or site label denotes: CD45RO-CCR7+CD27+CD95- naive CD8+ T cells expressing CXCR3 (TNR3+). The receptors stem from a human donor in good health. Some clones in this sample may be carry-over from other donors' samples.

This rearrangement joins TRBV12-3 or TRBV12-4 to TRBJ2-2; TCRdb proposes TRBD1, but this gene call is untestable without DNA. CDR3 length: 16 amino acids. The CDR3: CASSLVGSRGAGELFF.

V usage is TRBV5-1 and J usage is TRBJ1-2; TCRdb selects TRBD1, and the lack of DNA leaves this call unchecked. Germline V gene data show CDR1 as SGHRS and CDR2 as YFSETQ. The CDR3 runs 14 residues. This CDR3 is CASSPWTGVDGYTF.

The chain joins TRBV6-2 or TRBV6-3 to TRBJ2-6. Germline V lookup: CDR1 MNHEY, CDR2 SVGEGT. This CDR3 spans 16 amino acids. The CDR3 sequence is CASSYPLYSGANVLTF.

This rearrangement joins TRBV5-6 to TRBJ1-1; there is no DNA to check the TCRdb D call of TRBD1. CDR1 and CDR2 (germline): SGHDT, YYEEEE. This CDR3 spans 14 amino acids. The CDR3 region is CASSLGQADTEAFF.

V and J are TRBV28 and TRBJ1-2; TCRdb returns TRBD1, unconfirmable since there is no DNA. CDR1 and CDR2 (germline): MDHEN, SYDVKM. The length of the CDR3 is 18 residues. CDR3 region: CASSFLTTNLQGARGYTF.

The chain's CDR3 is CASSLGPRNYEQYF. V and J are TRBV5-6 and TRBJ2-7. The V gene's germline CDR1 is SGHDT and CDR2 YYEEEE. This CDR3 contains 14 residues. Filled out from reference TRBV5-6 and TRBJ2-7, the complete variable domain reads DAGVTQSPTHLIKTRGQQVTLRCSPKSGHDTVSWYQQALGQGPQFIFQYYEEEERQRGNFPDRFSGHQFPNYSSELNVNALLLGDSALYLCASSLGPRNYEQYFGPGTRLTVT.

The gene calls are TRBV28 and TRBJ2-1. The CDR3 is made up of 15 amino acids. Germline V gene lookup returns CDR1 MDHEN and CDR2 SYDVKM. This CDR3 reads CASSSDRGSYNEQFF.

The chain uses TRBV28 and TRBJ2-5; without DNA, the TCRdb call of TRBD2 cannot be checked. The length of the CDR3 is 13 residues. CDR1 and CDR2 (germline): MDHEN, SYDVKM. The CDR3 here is CASSSGREETQYF.

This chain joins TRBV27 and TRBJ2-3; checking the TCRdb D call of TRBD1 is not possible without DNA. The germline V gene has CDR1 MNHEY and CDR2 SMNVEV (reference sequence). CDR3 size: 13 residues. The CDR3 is CARVLQGSDTQYF.

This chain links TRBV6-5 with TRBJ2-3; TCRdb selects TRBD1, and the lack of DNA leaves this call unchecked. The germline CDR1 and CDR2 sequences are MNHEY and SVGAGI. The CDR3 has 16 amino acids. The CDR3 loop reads CASSYSSAGAPDTQYF.

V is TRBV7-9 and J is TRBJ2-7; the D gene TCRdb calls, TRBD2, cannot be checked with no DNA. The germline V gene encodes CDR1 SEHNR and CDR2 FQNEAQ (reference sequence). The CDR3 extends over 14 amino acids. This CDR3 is CASSFQREEYEQYF.

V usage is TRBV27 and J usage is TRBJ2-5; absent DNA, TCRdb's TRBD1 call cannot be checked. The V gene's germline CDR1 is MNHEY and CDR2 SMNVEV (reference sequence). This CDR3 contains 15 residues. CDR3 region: CASSISGGERETQYF.

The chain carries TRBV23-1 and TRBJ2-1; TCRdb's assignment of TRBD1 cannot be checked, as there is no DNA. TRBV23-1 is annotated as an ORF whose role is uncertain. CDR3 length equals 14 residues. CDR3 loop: CASLIGGSSWEQFF.

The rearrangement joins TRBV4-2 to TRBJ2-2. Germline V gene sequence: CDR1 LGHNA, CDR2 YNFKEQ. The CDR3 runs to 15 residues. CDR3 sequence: CASSQDLEHTGELFF.

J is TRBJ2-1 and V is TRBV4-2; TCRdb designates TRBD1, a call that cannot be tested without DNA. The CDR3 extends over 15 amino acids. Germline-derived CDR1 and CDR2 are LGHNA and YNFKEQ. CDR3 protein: CASSQSRGNHNEQFF.